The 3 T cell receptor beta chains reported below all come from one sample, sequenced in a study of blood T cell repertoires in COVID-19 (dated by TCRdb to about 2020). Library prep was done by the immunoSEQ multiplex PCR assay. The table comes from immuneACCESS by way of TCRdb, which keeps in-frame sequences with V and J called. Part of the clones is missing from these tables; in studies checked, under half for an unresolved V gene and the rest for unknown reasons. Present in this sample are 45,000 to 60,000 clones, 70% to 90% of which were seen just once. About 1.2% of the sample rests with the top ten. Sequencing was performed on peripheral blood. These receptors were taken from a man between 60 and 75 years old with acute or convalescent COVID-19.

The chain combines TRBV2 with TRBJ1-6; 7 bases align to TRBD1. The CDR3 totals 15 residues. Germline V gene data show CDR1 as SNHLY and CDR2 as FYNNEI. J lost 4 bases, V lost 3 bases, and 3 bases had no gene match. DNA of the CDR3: TGTGCCAGCAGTGAGACAGGGACGTATAATTCACCCCTCCACTTT. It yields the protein CASSETGTYNSPLHF.

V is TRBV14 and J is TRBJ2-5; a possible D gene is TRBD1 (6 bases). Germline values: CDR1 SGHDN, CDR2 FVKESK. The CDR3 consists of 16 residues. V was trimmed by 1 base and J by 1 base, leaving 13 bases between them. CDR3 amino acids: CASSQGPDRIQETQYF. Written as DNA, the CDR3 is TGTGCCAGCAGCCAAGGCCCGGACAGAATCCAAGAGACCCAGTACTTC.

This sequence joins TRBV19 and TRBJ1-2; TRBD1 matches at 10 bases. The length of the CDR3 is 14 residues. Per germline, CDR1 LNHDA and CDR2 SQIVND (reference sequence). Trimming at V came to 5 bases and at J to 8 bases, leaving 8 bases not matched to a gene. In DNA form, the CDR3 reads TGTGCCAGTAGTCTCGAGGACAGGGGGGTCGGCTACACCTTC. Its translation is CASSLEDRGVGYTF.